These 21 T cell receptor beta chains share one sample of origin, sequenced in a study of blood T cell repertoires in COVID-19. Sequenced by immunoSEQ multiplex PCR; TCRdb stores in-frame clones only, minus some. The top ten hold 6.5% of the sample, which has fewer than 200,000 clones, about four fifths seen once. The sample taken for sequencing was peripheral blood. The source is a man aged 70-80 years with active or convalescent COVID-19.

V gene TRBV30 combines with J gene TRBJ1-2, with 7 nucleotides matching TRBD1. Germline CDR1 and CDR2: GTSNPN and SVGIG (reference sequence). After removal of 2 bases from V and 7 bases from J, the junction contained 10 bases not matched to a gene. This CDR3 is built from 14 residues. CDR3: CAWSLIRGVRGYTF. The CDR3 nucleotides read TGTGCCTGGAGTCTAATCAGGGGGGTGCGTGGCTACACCTTC.

The rearrangement uses TRBV28 and TRBJ1-1; D remains ambiguous. V was clipped by 7 bases and J by 5 bases, with 20 bases between them. Germline values: CDR1 MDHEN, CDR2 SYDVKM. This CDR3 contains 15 residues. CDR3 residues: CASTLSGEIGTEAFF. For the CDR3, the DNA is TGTGCCAGCACCCTATCTGGAGAAATCGGGACTGAAGCTTTCTTT.

This rearrangement joins TRBV7-2 to TRBJ2-3, with D tentatively TRBD1 (5 bases). The germline CDR1 and CDR2 sequences are SGHTA and FQGNSA. Deletions cut 5 bases from V and 2 bases from J, with 17 bases between. The CDR3 is 16 residues long. The CDR3 bases are TGTGCCAGCAGCCCGCAGGGCATAGCCAACACAGATACGCAGTATTTT. Protein sequence: CASSPQGIANTDTQYF.

The rearrangement joins TRBV5-4 to TRBJ2-1, with 11 nucleotides matching TRBD2. This CDR3 contains 15 residues. V shed 3 bases and J 7 bases; nucleotides not matched to a gene: 6. Germline lookup yields CDR1 SGHNT and CDR2 YYREEE (reference sequence). CDR3 in amino acids: CASSYSSGRRNEQFF. CDR3 in DNA: TGTGCCAGCAGCTATTCTAGCGGGAGGAGGAATGAGCAGTTCTTC.

This sequence joins TRBV7-8 and TRBJ1-2; no firm D call. The length of the CDR3 is 12 residues. Germline CDR1 reads SGHVS; CDR2 reads FQNEAQ. With 5 bases removed from V and 5 bases from J, the gap between germline ends came to 9 bases. CDR3 region: CASSQTGYGYTF. CDR3 coding DNA: TGTGCCAGCAGCCAGACGGGTTATGGCTACACCTTC.

V and J are TRBV5-1 and TRBJ2-3, with 12 bases identical to TRBD2. J lost 3 bases, V lost 3 bases, and 8 bases had no gene match. Germline loops: CDR1 SGHRS, CDR2 YFSETQ. This CDR3 comprises 17 residues. CDR3 in DNA: TGCGCCAGCAGCTCGACCCCAACTAGCGGGGGGACAGATACGCAGTATTTT. This encodes CASSSTPTSGGTDTQYF. Full variable domain (rest looked up from reference TRBV5-1 and TRBJ2-3): KAGVTQTPRYLIKTRGQQVTLSCSPISGHRSVSWYQQTPGQGLQFLFEYFSETQRNKGNFPGRFSGRQFSNSRSEMNVSTLELGDSALYLCASSSTPTSGGTDTQYFGPGTRLTVL.

The J gene is TRBJ1-2, the V gene TRBV30; tentatively, D is TRBD1 (5 bases). Germline CDR1 is GTSNPN and CDR2 is SVGIG (reference sequence). The V and J ends lost 4 bases and 7 bases respectively, with 16 bases between them. The CDR3 covers 13 residues. CDR3 sequence: CAWNKGRGFGYTF. CDR3 DNA sequence: TGTGCCTGGAATAAGGGGCGGGGTTTTGGCTACACCTTC.

The chain is built from TRBV6-1 and TRBJ2-3; 10 nucleotides align to TRBD2. The V gene end was trimmed by 3 bases and the J gene end by 3 bases; junction bases not matched to a gene: 3. The germline V gene has CDR1 MNHNS and CDR2 SASEGT. The CDR3 covers 15 residues. CDR3 DNA: TGTGCCAGCAGTGAGAGGACTAGCGGTACAGATACGCAGTATTTT. It encodes CASSERTSGTDTQYF.

The J gene is TRBJ2-5, the V gene TRBV30; 8 nucleotides align to TRBD2. The junction had 13 bases not matched to a gene; V was cut back by 3 bases and J by 4 bases. The CDR3 is 16 residues long. CDR1 and CDR2 (germline): GTSNPN, SVGIG (reference sequence). CDR3 in DNA: TGTGCCTGGAGAAACCCGGGACTAGGAGGGGGAGAGACCCAGTACTTC. It encodes CAWRNPGLGGGETQYF. Variable domain in full (rest from reference TRBV30 and TRBJ2-5): SQTIHQWPATLVQPVGSPLSLECTVEGTSNPNLYWYRQAAGRGLQLLFYSVGIGQISSEVPQNLSASRPQDRQFILSSKKLLLSDSGFYLCAWRNPGLGGGETQYFGPGTRLLVL.

The chain combines TRBV6-5 with TRBJ1-1; 7 bases fit TRBD1. Unmatched junction bases numbered 11, after V lost 0 bases and J lost 10 bases. The CDR3 spans 15 residues. Germline V gives CDR1 MNHEY, CDR2 SVGAGI. The CDR3 nucleotides are TGTGCCAGCAGTTACTCGGATTACAGGGGCGGAGGAGCTTTCTTT. Its translation is CASSYSDYRGGGAFF.

This clone was counted ten times or more. The CDR3 sequence: CASSLGLLPGDEQYF. CDR3 in DNA: TGTGCCAGCAGCTTGGGGCTATTACCAGGGGATGAGCAGTACTTC. This rearrangement joins TRBV7-9 to TRBJ2-7, with D possibly matching TRBD1 (6 bases). This CDR3 is built from 15 residues. V lost 3 bases and J 7 bases, leaving 19 bases between the germline ends. CDR1 SEHNR and CDR2 FQNEAQ come from the germline V gene (reference sequence).

The V gene is TRBV3-1 (or the pseudogene TRBV3-2), the J gene TRBJ2-3, with a tentative D call TRBD1 (5 bases). The CDR3 is 12 residues long. The germline V gene has CDR1 LGHDT and CDR2 YNNKEL (reference sequence). V was shortened by 2 bases and J by 5 bases, with 5 bases between the two germline ends. The CDR3 is CASSQRGDTQYF. The DNA for the CDR3 is TGTGCCAGCAGCCAAAGGGGAGATACGCAGTATTTT.

The V and J genes are TRBV7-8 and TRBJ1-1; possible D gene TRBD1, 5 bases. Germline-derived CDR1 and CDR2 are SGHVS and FQNEAQ. The CDR3 loop spans 16 amino acids. V dropped 1 base and J dropped 0 bases, with 12 bases sitting between them. CDR3 loop: CASSLEAGPMNTEAFF. The CDR3 DNA reads as TGTGCCAGCAGCTTAGAGGCAGGGCCCATGAACACTGAAGCTTTCTTT.

The CDR3 is CASSVQTGTHGYNEQFF. The CDR3 coding sequence is TGTGCCAGCAGTGTTCAAACCGGGACTCACGGCTACAATGAGCAGTTCTTC. J is TRBJ2-1 and V is TRBV6-1, with D perhaps matching TRBD2 (6 bases). Germline V lookup: CDR1 MNHNS, CDR2 SASEGT. The V end lost 4 bases, the J end lost 3 bases, and 19 bases lay between the germline ends. The CDR3 consists of 17 residues.

This sequence joins TRBV5-5 and TRBJ2-3, with 7 positions matching TRBD2. The CDR3 has 19 amino acids. Per germline, CDR1 SGHKS and CDR2 YYEKEE (reference sequence). The V and J ends lost 4 bases and 1 base, in that order; junction bases with no gene match: 18. As DNA, the CDR3 is TGTGCCAGCAGCCTCCGGTTAGCGGGTAGACCTGCCCGCACAGATACGCAGTATTTT. Protein: CASSLRLAGRPARTDTQYF. The full variable domain, in which reference TRBV5-5 and TRBJ2-3 provide the parts outside the CDR3, is DAGVTQSPTHLIKTRGQQVTLRCSPISGHKSVSWYQQVLGQGPQFIFQYYEKEERGRGNFPDRFSARQFPNYSSELNVNALLLGDSALYLCASSLRLAGRPARTDTQYFGPGTRLTVL.

The chain has TRBV2 and TRBJ2-2; possible D gene TRBD2, 6 bases. The CDR3 consists of 14 residues. The V gene lost 8 bases and the J gene lost 4 bases, with 14 bases spanning the gap. The germline V gene has CDR1 SNHLY and CDR2 FYNNEI. In DNA form, the CDR3 reads TGTGCCAGCGATAGAGTGGGGGGCACCGGGGAGCTGTTTTTT. Translating it yields CASDRVGGTGELFF.

The rearrangement links TRBV6-5 to TRBJ1-1, with TRBD1 as a possible D gene (5 bases). Trimming removed 6 bases from V and 6 bases from J, with 11 bases in between. Germline V gene sequence: CDR1 MNHEY, CDR2 SVGAGI. The CDR3 contains 12 residues. The chain's CDR3 is CASRDGGSEAFF. CDR3 DNA sequence: TGTGCCAGCAGAGACGGGGGGTCTGAAGCTTTCTTT.

The chain combines TRBV4-2 with TRBJ1-2, with D uncertain. The V gene lost 1 base and the J gene lost 4 bases, with 16 bases spanning the gap. The CDR3 runs 16 residues. CDR1 and CDR2 (germline): LGHNA, YNFKEQ. The CDR3 spells CASSQVSGSDLYGYTF. CDR3 DNA: TGTGCCAGCAGCCAAGTTTCCGGGAGCGACCTCTATGGCTACACCTTC.

V is TRBV2 and J is TRBJ1-6; TRBD1 aligns across 8 bases. Germline V gene sequence: CDR1 SNHLY, CDR2 FYNNEI. The J segment lost 14 bases and the V segment lost 7 bases, leaving 13 bases of the junction unmatched. CDR3 length equals 14 residues. The CDR3 is CASNPQQGAMTLHF. The DNA for the CDR3 is TGTGCCAGCAACCCCCAGCAGGGGGCTATGACCCTCCACTTT.

The chain links TRBV3-1 (or the pseudogene TRBV3-2) to TRBJ2-3, with 9 bases lining up with TRBD2. This CDR3 spans 15 amino acids. Trimming took 3 bases from V and 4 from J; bases not matched to a gene: 5. Germline V gene sequence: CDR1 LGHDT, CDR2 YNNKEL (reference sequence). CDR3 bases: TGTGCCAGCAGCCAGGGGAGCGGGAGGTCAGATACGCAGTATTTT. Translating it yields CASSQGSGRSDTQYF.

The CDR3 region is CASSLHPGQGITGELFF. In nucleotides, the CDR3 is TGCGCCAGCAGCTTACACCCGGGACAGGGAATCACCGGGGAGCTGTTTTTT. The chain combines TRBV5-1 with TRBJ2-2; the match to TRBD1 covers 9 bases. The CDR3 length is 17 residues. Germline V CDR1 and CDR2: SGHRS, YFSETQ. The V gene end was trimmed by 2 bases and the J gene end by 4 bases; junction bases not matched to a gene: 9. Based on the CDR3 plus reference TRBV5-1 and TRBJ2-2, the full variable domain is KAGVTQTPRYLIKTRGQQVTLSCSPISGHRSVSWYQQTPGQGLQFLFEYFSETQRNKGNFPGRFSGRQFSNSRSEMNVSTLELGDSALYLCASSLHPGQGITGELFFGEGSRLTVL.